These T cell receptor beta chains were read from a single sample in a study of cytomegalovirus exposure and HLA in healthy donors. Profiled with immunoSEQ multiplex PCR; TCRdb holds only in-frame clones, not every one. The data contain about 130,000 clones, roughly 85% of them singletons. The sequencing sample was made of PBMCs. The receptors shown here come from a man aged 35-49 years in good health and CMV-seropositive. Each CDR3 is given with its conserved first and last residue. D genes are given only for firm matches. Clone size is stated in some rows and not others, as once, few, many or a class when expanded.

D gene: -
J gene: TRBJ2-3
V gene: TRBV6-1
clone size: -
CDR3 DNA: TGTGCCAGCACCCTAACCTACACAGATACGCAGTATTTT
CDR3 protein: CASTLTYTDTQYF

D gene: -
J gene: TRBJ2-3
V gene: TRBV28
clone size: -
CDR3 DNA: TGTGCCAGCAGTCCAGGGCGGACAGATACGCAGTATTTT
CDR3 protein: CASSPGRTDTQYF

D gene: TRBD2
J gene: TRBJ2-5
V gene: TRBV6-5
clone size: -
CDR3 DNA: TGTGCCAGCAGTTTAGGACTTACGGGGGACTATGAGACCCAGTACTTC
CDR3 protein: CASSLGLTGDYETQYF

D gene: TRBD1
J gene: TRBJ1-1
V gene: TRBV19
clone size: -
CDR3 DNA: TGTGCCAGTAGTATAGGAGCAGGGGGGACGAACACTGAAGCTTTCTTT
CDR3 protein: CASSIGAGGTNTEAFF

D gene: -
J gene: TRBJ2-7
V gene: TRBV6-5
clone size: -
CDR3 DNA: TGTGCCAGCAGTTACCGCGCCAGCGCATCCTACGAGCAGTACTTC
CDR3 protein: CASSYRASASYEQYF

D gene: -
J gene: TRBJ2-7
V gene: TRBV11-2
clone size: -
CDR3 DNA: TGTGCCAGCAGAGAACAGGGCATGGACGAGCAGTACTTC
CDR3 protein: CASREQGMDEQYF

D gene: TRBD2
J gene: TRBJ2-3
V gene: TRBV14
clone size: -
CDR3 DNA: TGTGCCAGCAGCCAAGATGGGCTAGCGGGGACAGATACGCAGTATTTT
CDR3 protein: CASSQDGLAGTDTQYF

D gene: TRBD1
J gene: TRBJ2-7
V gene: TRBV28
clone size: -
CDR3 DNA: TGTGCCAGCATTCAAACGACCCCCGGGACAGGGGCAAGGGAGCAGTACTTC
CDR3 protein: CASIQTTPGTGAREQYF

D gene: -
J gene: TRBJ2-3
V gene: TRBV14
clone size: -
CDR3 DNA: TGTGCCAGCTCGAGAGGGAGGATCAGCACAGATACGCAGTATTTT
CDR3 protein: CASSRGRISTDTQYF

D gene: -
J gene: TRBJ1-4
V gene: TRBV6-1
clone size: few
CDR3 DNA: TGTGCCAGCAGTGAAAGCTGGACACCTAATGAAAAACTGTTTTTT
CDR3 protein: CASSESWTPNEKLFF

D gene: -
J gene: TRBJ1-6
V gene: TRBV11-3
clone size: -
CDR3 DNA: TGTGCCAGCAGCGGCGGGAAGGGCAATTCACCCCTCCACTTT
CDR3 protein: CASSGGKGNSPLHF

D gene: -
J gene: TRBJ1-3
V gene: TRBV27
clone size: -
CDR3 DNA: TGTGCCAGCAGTTGGGCCTCTGGAAACACCATATATTTT
CDR3 protein: CASSWASGNTIYF

D gene: TRBD1
J gene: TRBJ1-1
V gene: TRBV2
clone size: medium-sized
CDR3 DNA: TGTGCCAGCAGTGTTAAGGAGGGGGACAGCTTTCTCACTGAAGCTTTCTTT
CDR3 protein: CASSVKEGDSFLTEAFF

D gene: -
J gene: TRBJ2-2
V gene: TRBV5-1
clone size: once
CDR3 DNA: TGCGCCAGCAGCCAGAACACCGGGGAGCTGTTTTTT
CDR3 protein: CASSQNTGELFF

D gene: -
J gene: TRBJ1-4
V gene: TRBV6-5
clone size: -
CDR3 DNA: TGTGCCAGCGGAGCGGGACGGACTCGGGAAAAACTGTTTTTT
CDR3 protein: CASGAGRTREKLFF

D gene: -
J gene: TRBJ2-3
V gene: TRBV18
clone size: -
CDR3 DNA: TGTGCCAGCTCACCAACTAGCACAGATACGCAGTATTTT
CDR3 protein: CASSPTSTDTQYF

D gene: -
J gene: TRBJ2-7
V gene: TRBV18
clone size: once
CDR3 DNA: TGTGCCAGCTCACCGTTAGTAATTCGCTACGAGCAGTACTTC
CDR3 protein: CASSPLVIRYEQYF

D gene: TRBD1
J gene: TRBJ1-1
V gene: TRBV29-1
clone size: -
CDR3 DNA: TGCAGCGTTGCCTATGGACAGGGAGACGCTGAAGCTTTCTTT
CDR3 protein: CSVAYGQGDAEAFF